This paragraph covers one T cell receptor beta chain sequence. Trimming shortened V by 3 bases and J by 3 bases, and 22 bases separated the two germline ends. From germline, CDR1 is SGDLS and CDR2 YYNGEE. The CDR3 runs to 17 residues. In the authors' methods: Quantification of nucleated cells was approximated via reference gene primer amplification. Repertoires were generated with immunoSEQ multiplex PCR, while TCRdb's copy carries only in-frame clones and drops some. The V and J calls and the clone size are those of that table, but D and trimming were determined from the DNA. The data show approximately 180,000 clones, with approximately 85% seen just once and over 2.5% held by the top ten. This record belongs to a study of blood T cell repertoires in COVID-19. Study-level background: Samples came from the United States, Italy and Spain, spanning acute and convalescent COVID-19. T cells, B-cell-depleted T cells, or PBMCs provided the cDNA or gDNA that served as material.

The chain links TRBV9 to TRBJ2-7, with a possible D match to TRBD2 (7 bases). The material sequenced was peripheral blood. The origin of this receptor is a man aged 55 to 70 with acute or convalescent COVID-19. The CDR3, as DNA: TGTGCCAGCAGCGGGGAGGGCGGCACAGGGTCTGTCTACGAGCAGTACTTC. Encoded protein: CASSGEGGTGSVYEQYF.